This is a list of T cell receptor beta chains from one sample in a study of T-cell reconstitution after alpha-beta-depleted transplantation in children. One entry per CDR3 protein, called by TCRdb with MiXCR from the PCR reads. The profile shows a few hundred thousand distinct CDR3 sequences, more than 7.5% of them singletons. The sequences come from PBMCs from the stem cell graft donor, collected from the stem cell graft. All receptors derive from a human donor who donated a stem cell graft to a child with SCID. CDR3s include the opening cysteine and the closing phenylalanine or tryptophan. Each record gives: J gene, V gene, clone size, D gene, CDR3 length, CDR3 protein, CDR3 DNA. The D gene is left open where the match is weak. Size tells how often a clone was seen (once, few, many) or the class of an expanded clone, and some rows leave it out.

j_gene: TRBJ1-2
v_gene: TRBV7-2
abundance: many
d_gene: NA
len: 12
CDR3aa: CASSYPGGGYTF
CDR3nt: TGTGCCAGCAGCTACCCGGGTGGCGGCTACACCTTC

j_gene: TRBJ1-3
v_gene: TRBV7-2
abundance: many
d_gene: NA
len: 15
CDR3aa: CASRLWGDSGNTIYF
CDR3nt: TGTGCCAGCAGGTTATGGGGGGACTCTGGAAACACCATATATTTT

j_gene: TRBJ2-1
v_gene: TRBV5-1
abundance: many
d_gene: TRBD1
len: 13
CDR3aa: CASSWGQGNEQFF
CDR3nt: TGCGCCAGCAGCTGGGGACAGGGCAATGAGCAGTTCTTC

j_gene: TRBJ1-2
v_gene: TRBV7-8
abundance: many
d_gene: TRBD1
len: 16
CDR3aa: CASSLGGQGAGDGYTF
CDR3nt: TGTGCCAGCAGCTTAGGGGGACAGGGGGCCGGGGATGGCTACACCTTC

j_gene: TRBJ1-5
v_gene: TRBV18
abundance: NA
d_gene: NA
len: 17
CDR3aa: CASSPGLGVPSNQPQHF
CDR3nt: TGTGCCAGCTCACCAGGGTTAGGAGTCCCTAGCAATCAGCCCCAGCATTTT

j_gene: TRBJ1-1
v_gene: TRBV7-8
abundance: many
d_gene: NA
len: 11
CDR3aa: CASSLGLGAFF
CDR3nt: TGTGCCAGCAGCTTGGGACTCGGAGCTTTCTTT

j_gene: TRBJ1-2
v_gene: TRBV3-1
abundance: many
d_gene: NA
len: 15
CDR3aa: CASTKGDVGGYGYTF
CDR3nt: TGTGCCAGCACCAAAGGCGATGTGGGGGGCTATGGCTACACCTTC

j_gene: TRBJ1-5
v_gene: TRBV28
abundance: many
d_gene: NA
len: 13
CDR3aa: CASSLFPGVPQHF
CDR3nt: TGTGCCAGCAGTTTATTCCCAGGGGTGCCCCAGCATTTT

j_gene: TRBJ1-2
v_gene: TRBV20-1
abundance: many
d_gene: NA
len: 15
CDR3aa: CSAPGRGGDNYGYTF
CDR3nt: TGCAGTGCCCCTGGGCGCGGGGGAGATAACTATGGCTACACCTTC

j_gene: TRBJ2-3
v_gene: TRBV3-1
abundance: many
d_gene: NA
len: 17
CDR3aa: CASSQDLEGFSTDTQYF
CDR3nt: TGTGCCAGCAGCCAAGATCTTGAGGGGTTCAGCACAGATACGCAGTATTTT

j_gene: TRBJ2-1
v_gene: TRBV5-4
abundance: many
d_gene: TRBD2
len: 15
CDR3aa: CASSSRGGDRNEQFF
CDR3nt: TGTGCCAGCAGCTCGCGGGGGGGCGATAGGAATGAGCAGTTCTTC

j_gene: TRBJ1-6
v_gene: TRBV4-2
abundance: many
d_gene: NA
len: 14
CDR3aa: CASSQDRRDSPLHF
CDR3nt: TGTGCCAGCAGCCAAGATCGGAGGGATTCACCCCTCCACTTT

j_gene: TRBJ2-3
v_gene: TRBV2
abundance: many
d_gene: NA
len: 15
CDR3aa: CAPGRDGPSTDTQYF
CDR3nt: TGTGCCCCCGGACGGGACGGGCCTAGCACAGATACGCAGTATTTT

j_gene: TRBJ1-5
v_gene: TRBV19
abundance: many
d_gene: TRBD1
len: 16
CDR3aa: CASSTSTGHGNQPQHF
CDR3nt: TGTGCCAGTAGTACCTCGACAGGGCATGGCAATCAGCCCCAGCATTTT

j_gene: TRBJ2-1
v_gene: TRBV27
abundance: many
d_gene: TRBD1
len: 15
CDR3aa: CASSPIGQDYNEQFF
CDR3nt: TGTGCCAGCAGTCCTATCGGACAGGACTACAATGAGCAGTTCTTC

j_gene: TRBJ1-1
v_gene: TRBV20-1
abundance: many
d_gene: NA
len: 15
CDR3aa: CSARDSRAVNTEAFF
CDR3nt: TGCAGTGCTAGAGATTCGCGGGCGGTGAACACTGAAGCTTTCTTT

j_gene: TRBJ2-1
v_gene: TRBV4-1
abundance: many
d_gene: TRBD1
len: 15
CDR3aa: CASSQVGTGVNEQFF
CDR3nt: TGCGCCAGCAGCCAAGTGGGGACAGGGGTCAATGAGCAGTTCTTC

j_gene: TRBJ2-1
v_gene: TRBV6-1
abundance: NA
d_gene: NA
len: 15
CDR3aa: CASSVGDLGYNEQFF
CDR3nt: TGTGCCAGCAGTGTTGGGGATCTAGGATACAATGAGCAGTTCTTC

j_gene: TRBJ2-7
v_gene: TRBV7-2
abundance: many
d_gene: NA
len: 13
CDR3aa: CASSENQFYEQYF
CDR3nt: TGTGCCAGCAGCGAAAATCAATTCTACGAGCAGTACTTC

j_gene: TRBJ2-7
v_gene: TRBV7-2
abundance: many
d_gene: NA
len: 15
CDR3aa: CASSLVGPRGNEQYF
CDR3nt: TGTGCCAGCAGCTTAGTAGGGCCCCGGGGGAACGAGCAGTACTTC

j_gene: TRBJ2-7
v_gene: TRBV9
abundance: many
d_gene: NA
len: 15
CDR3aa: CASSVDASRTYEQYF
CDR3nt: TGTGCCAGCAGCGTAGATGCGTCCCGAACCTACGAGCAGTACTTC

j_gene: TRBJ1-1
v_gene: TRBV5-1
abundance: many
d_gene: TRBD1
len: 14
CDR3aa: CASSLQGFGTEAFF
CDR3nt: TGCGCCAGCAGCTTACAGGGGTTTGGCACTGAAGCTTTCTTT

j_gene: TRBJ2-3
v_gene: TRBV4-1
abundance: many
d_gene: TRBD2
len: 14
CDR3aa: CASSYGGITDTQYF
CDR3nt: TGCGCCAGCAGCTACGGGGGGATAACAGATACGCAGTATTTT

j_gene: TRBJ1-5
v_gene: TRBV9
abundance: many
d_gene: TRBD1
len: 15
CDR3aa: CASSGSGGPNQPQHF
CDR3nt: TGTGCCAGCAGCGGCTCAGGGGGTCCTAATCAGCCCCAGCATTTT

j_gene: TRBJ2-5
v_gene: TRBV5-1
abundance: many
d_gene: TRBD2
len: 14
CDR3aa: CASSLSPGGETQYF
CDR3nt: TGCGCCAGCAGCTTGTCTCCGGGAGGAGAGACCCAGTACTTC

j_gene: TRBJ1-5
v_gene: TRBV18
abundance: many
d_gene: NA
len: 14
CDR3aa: CASSPQGIWQPQHF
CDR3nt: TGTGCCAGCTCACCGCAGGGGATTTGGCAGCCCCAGCATTTT

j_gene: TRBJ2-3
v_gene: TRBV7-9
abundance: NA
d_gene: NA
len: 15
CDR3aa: CASSFSRARTDTQYF
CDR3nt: TGTGCCAGCAGCTTTAGTCGAGCGCGCACAGATACGCAGTATTTT

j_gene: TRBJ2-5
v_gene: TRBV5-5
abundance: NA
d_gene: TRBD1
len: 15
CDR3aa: CASSFVTTGGETQYF
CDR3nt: TGTGCCAGCAGCTTCGTAACTACAGGGGGGGAGACCCAGTACTTC

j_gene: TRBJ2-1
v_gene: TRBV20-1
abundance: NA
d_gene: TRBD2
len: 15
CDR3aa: CSAPRRRGEDNEQFF
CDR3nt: TGCAGTGCCCCGAGGCGGCGGGGGGAAGACAATGAGCAGTTCTTC

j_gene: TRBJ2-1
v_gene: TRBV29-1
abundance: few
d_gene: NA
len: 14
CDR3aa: CSVEVGSTGNEQFF
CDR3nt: TGCAGCGTTGAAGTGGGCTCCACGGGAAATGAGCAGTTCTTC

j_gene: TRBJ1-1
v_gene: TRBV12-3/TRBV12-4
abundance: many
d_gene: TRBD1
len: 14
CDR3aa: CASSWDRWDTEVFF
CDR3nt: TGTGCCAGCAGCTGGGACAGGTGGGACACTGAAGTTTTCTTT

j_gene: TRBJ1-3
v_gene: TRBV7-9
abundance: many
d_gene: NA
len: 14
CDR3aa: CASSLSLSGNTIYF
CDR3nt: TGTGCCAGCAGCTTAAGTCTCTCTGGAAACACCATATATTTT

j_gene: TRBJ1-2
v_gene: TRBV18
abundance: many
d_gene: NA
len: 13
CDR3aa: CASSPTPAYGYTF
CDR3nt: TGTGCCAGCTCACCTACCCCGGCCTATGGCTACACCTTC

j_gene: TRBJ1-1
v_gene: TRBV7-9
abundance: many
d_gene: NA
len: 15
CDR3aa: CASSSLGGAATEAFF
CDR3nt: TGTGCCAGCAGCTCATTGGGGGGCGCCGCCACTGAAGCTTTCTTT

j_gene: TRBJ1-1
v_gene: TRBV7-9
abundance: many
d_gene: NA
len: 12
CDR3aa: CASSSDLPAAFF
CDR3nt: TGTGCCAGCAGTTCCGACCTCCCTGCGGCTTTCTTT

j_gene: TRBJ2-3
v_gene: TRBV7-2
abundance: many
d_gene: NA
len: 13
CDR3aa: CASSPPATDTQYF
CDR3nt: TGTGCCAGCAGCCCGCCGGCCACAGATACGCAGTATTTT

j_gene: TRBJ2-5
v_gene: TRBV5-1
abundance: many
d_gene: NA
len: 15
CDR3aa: CASSLAKGSWETQYF
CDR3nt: TGCGCCAGCAGCTTGGCGAAGGGCAGTTGGGAGACCCAGTACTTC

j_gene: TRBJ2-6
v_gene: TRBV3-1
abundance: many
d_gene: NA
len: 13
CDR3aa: CASSQDRANVLTF
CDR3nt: TGTGCCAGCAGCCAAGACAGGGCCAACGTCCTGACTTTC

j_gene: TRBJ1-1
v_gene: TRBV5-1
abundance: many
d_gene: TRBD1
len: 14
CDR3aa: CASSPRQGAPEAFF
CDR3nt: TGCGCCAGCAGCCCCAGACAGGGGGCCCCTGAAGCTTTCTTT

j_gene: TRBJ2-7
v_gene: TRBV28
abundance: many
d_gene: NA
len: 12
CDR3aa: CASSSGRHEQYF
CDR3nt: TGTGCCAGCAGTTCGGGGCGCCACGAGCAGTACTTC

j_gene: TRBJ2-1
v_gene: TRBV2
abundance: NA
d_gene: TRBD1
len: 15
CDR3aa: CASRPDRGGFNEQFF
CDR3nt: TGTGCCAGCAGACCTGACAGGGGGGGGTTCAATGAGCAGTTCTTC

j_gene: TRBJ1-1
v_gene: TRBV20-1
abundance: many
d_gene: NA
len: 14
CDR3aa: CSARTPGAYTEAFF
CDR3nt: TGCAGTGCTCGGACGCCCGGGGCGTACACTGAAGCTTTCTTT

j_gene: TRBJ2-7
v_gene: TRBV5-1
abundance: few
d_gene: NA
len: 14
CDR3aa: CASSLETGAYEQYF
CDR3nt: TGCGCCAGCAGCTTGGAAACGGGGGCCTACGAGCAGTACTTC

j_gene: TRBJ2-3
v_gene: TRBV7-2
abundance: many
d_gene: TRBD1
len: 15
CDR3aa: CASSLSGTGGAMQYF
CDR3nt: TGTGCCAGCAGCTTGTCCGGGACAGGGGGCGCGATGCAGTATTTT

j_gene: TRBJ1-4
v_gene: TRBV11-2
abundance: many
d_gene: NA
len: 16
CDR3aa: CASSSRTVATNEKLFF
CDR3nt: TGTGCCAGCAGCTCCCGGACGGTTGCAACTAATGAAAAACTGTTTTTT

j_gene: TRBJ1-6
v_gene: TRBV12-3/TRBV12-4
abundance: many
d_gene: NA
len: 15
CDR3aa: CASTAQVTYNSPLHF
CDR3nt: TGTGCCAGCACGGCCCAAGTAACCTATAATTCACCCCTCCACTTT

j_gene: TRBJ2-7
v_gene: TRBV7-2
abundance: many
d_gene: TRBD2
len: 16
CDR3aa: CASSLAGGETSYEQYF
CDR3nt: TGTGCCAGCAGCTTAGCCGGGGGGGAAACCTCCTACGAGCAGTACTTC

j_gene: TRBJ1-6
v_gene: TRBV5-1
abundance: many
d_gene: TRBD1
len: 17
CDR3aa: CASSSSSTGAAGSPLHF
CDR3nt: TGCGCCAGCAGCTCGTCTTCTACAGGGGCGGCGGGTTCACCCCTCCACTTT

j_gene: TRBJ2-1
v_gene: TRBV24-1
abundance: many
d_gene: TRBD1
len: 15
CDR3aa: CATLGDRVDYNEQFF
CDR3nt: TGTGCCACCCTCGGGGACAGGGTGGACTACAATGAGCAGTTCTTC

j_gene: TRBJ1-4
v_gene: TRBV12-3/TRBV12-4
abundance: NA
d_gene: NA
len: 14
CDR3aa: CASSLENYNEKLFF
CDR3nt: TGTGCCAGCAGTTTGGAGAACTATAATGAAAAACTGTTTTTT

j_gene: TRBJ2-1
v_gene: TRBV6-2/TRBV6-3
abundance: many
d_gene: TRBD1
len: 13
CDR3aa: CASRDRENNEQFF
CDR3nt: TGTGCCAGCAGGGACAGGGAGAACAATGAGCAGTTCTTC

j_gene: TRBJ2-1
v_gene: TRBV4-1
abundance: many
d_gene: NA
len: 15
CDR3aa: CASSQDSFFHNEQFF
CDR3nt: TGCGCCAGCAGCCAAGATAGTTTTTTCCACAATGAGCAGTTCTTC

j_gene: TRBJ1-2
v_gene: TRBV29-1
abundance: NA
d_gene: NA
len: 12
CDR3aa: CSVEAGDYGYTF
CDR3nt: TGCAGCGTTGAAGCTGGAGACTATGGCTACACCTTC

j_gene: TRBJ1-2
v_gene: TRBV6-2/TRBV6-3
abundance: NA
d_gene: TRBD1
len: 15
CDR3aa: CASSYSGQANYGYTF
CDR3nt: TGTGCCAGCAGTTACTCCGGACAGGCTAACTATGGCTACACCTTC

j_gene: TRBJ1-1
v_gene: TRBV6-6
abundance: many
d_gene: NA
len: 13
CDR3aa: CASIRDPNTEAFF
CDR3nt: TGTGCCAGCATCCGAGACCCGAACACTGAAGCTTTCTTT